The 13 T cell receptor beta chains presented below share a single source sample, sequenced in a study of blood T cell repertoires in COVID-19. TCRdb keeps only in-frame clones here, not all; method: immunoSEQ multiplex PCR. The sample consists of roughly 250,000 clones, around 86% of them appearing once. Material: peripheral blood. These receptors were obtained from an older woman with active or convalescent COVID-19.

The chain recombines TRBV2 with TRBJ1-1, with D possibly matching TRBD1 (5 bases). V lost 6 bases and J lost 5, with 16 bases in between. The CDR3 is made up of 14 amino acids. From germline, CDR1 is SNHLY and CDR2 FYNNEI. The CDR3 sequence: CASSPGLRRTEAFF. The CDR3 DNA is TGTGCCAGCAGCCCGGGACTCCGACGGACTGAAGCTTTCTTT.

The rearrangement uses TRBV9 and TRBJ2-5, with 7 bases identical to TRBD2. This CDR3 contains 13 residues. J was trimmed by 5 bases and V by 4 bases; bases with no gene match: 5. Per germline, CDR1 SGDLS and CDR2 YYNGEE. The CDR3 is CASSSGVPETQYF. The CDR3 DNA follows: TGTGCCAGCAGCAGCGGGGTACCGGAGACCCAGTACTTC.

As for this clone: Other DNA sequences within the sample encode an identical CDR3. The V gene is TRBV18, the J gene TRBJ1-2; 10 bases are shared with TRBD1. V lost 3 bases and J lost 4; bases outside the gene matches: 2. CDR3 length: 14 residues. Germline CDR1 reads KGHSH; CDR2 reads LQKENI. In DNA, the CDR3 is TGTGCCAGCTCACCGGGGACAGGGGCCTATGGCTACACCTTC. It is translated as CASSPGTGAYGYTF. The whole variable domain, remainder taken from reference TRBV18 and TRBJ1-2, is NAGVMQNPRHLVRRRGQEARLRCSPMKGHSHVYWYRQLPEEGLKFMVYLQKENIIDESGMPKERFSAEFPKEGPSILRIQQVVRGDSAAYFCASSPGTGAYGYTFGSGTRLTVV.

The V call is TRBV5-6, the J call TRBJ1-1; no clear D gene. The CDR3 is made up of 13 amino acids. V was cut by 0 bases and J by 4 bases, with 7 bases left in between. Per the germline V gene, CDR1 is SGHDT and CDR2 is YYEEEE. The DNA of the CDR3 is TGTGCCAGCAGCTTGGTGGGGAGCACTGAAGCTTTCTTT. It encodes CASSLVGSTEAFF.

This clone was picked up one time. V is TRBV7-3 and J is TRBJ2-7; tentatively, D is TRBD1 (6 bases). The CDR3 consists of 15 residues. Per germline, CDR1 SGHTA and CDR2 FQGTGA. The V end was cut by 2 bases, the J end by 2 bases, with 13 bases between. CDR3 nucleotide sequence: TGTGCCAGCAGCTTATCCGCAGGGGTGACCTACGAGCAGTACTTC. It encodes CASSLSAGVTYEQYF.

The CDR3 sequence: CASSGGRDSYYNEQFF. Written as DNA, the CDR3 is TGTGCCAGCAGCGGGGGACGGGACAGTTACTACAATGAGCAGTTCTTC. The chain carries TRBV7-9 and TRBJ2-1; 7 bases align to TRBD1. The germline gives CDR1 SEHNR, CDR2 FQNEAQ (reference sequence). Trimming at V came to 5 bases and at J to 3 bases, leaving 10 bases not matched to a gene. The CDR3 length is 16 residues.

V and J are TRBV6-2 or TRBV6-3 and TRBJ1-5; 10 bases align to TRBD1. Trimming at V came to 2 bases and at J to 5 bases, leaving 3 bases not matched to a gene. Germline V CDR1 and CDR2: MNHEY, SVGEGT. The length of the CDR3 is 15 residues. In DNA form, the CDR3 reads TGTGCCAGCAGTTACCCCGGGACAGGGGATCAGCCCCAGCATTTT. Amino acid sequence: CASSYPGTGDQPQHF.

The chain employs TRBV5-5 and TRBJ1-1; 8 bases are shared with TRBD1. The V segment lost 4 bases and the J segment 2 bases; nucleotides outside the gene matches: 4. This CDR3 has 14 amino acids. Per germline, CDR1 SGHKS and CDR2 YYEKEE (reference sequence). CDR3: CASSRDRPNTEAFF. CDR3 nucleotides: TGTGCCAGCAGCCGGGACAGGCCAAACACTGAAGCTTTCTTT. Variable domain in full (rest from reference TRBV5-5 and TRBJ1-1): DAGVTQSPTHLIKTRGQQVTLRCSPISGHKSVSWYQQVLGQGPQFIFQYYEKEERGRGNFPDRFSARQFPNYSSELNVNALLLGDSALYLCASSRDRPNTEAFFGQGTRLTVV.

V usage is TRBV15 and J usage is TRBJ1-5; 7 nucleotides match TRBD1. This CDR3 has 15 residues. CDR1 and CDR2 (germline): LNHNV, YYDKDF (reference sequence). V shed 1 base, J shed 7 bases, and the junction held 7 bases outside the gene matches. Here the CDR3 reads CATSRGGQKLQPQHF. As DNA, the CDR3 is TGTGCCACCAGCAGAGGGGGACAGAAATTGCAGCCCCAGCATTTT.

The CDR3 DNA sequence: TGTGCTAGTGGTCCCGGGGGGGGGACTGAAGCTTTCTTT. Encoded protein: CASGPGGGTEAFF. The gene calls are TRBV12-5 and TRBJ1-1; maybe TRBD1 (5 bases). The V end was cut by 5 bases, the J end by 5 bases, with 12 bases between. Germline CDR1 and CDR2: LGHNT and FRNRAP. The CDR3 loop spans 13 amino acids. Full variable domain (remainder filled in from reference TRBV12-5 and TRBJ1-1): DARVTQTPRHKVTEMGQEVTMRCQPILGHNTVFWYRQTMMQGLELLAYFRNRAPLDDSGMPKDRFSAEMPDATLATLKIQPSEPRDSAVYFCASGPGGGTEAFFGQGTRLTVV.

This chain joins TRBV7-9 and TRBJ1-1; D uncertain. This CDR3 is built from 12 residues. Trimming took 5 bases from V and 8 from J, leaving 12 bases between them. Germline loops: CDR1 SEHNR, CDR2 FQNEAQ (reference sequence). The CDR3 DNA sequence: TGTGCCAGCAGCCCCCTGGGCAGGGAAGCTTTCTTT. This sequence encodes CASSPLGREAFF.

The V gene is TRBV2, the J gene TRBJ1-5, with D tentatively TRBD1 (6 bases). The CDR3 spans 13 residues. CDR1 is SNHLY, CDR2 FYNNEI, per germline. The V and J ends lost 6 bases and 3 bases respectively, with 9 bases between them. In DNA form, the CDR3 reads TGTGCCAGCAGCGGGACATCCAATCAGCCCCAGCATTTT. It specifies CASSGTSNQPQHF.

A single count supports this clone. This chain uses TRBV7-2 with TRBJ1-1, with 8 bases matching TRBD1. V shed 5 bases and J 0 bases; nucleotides not matched to a gene: 5. Germline lookup yields CDR1 SGHTA and CDR2 FQGNSA. The length of the CDR3 is 15 residues. The CDR3 region has the DNA TGTGCCAGCAGCCCCCGGGACAGGTTGAACACTGAAGCTTTCTTT. Its protein product is CASSPRDRLNTEAFF.